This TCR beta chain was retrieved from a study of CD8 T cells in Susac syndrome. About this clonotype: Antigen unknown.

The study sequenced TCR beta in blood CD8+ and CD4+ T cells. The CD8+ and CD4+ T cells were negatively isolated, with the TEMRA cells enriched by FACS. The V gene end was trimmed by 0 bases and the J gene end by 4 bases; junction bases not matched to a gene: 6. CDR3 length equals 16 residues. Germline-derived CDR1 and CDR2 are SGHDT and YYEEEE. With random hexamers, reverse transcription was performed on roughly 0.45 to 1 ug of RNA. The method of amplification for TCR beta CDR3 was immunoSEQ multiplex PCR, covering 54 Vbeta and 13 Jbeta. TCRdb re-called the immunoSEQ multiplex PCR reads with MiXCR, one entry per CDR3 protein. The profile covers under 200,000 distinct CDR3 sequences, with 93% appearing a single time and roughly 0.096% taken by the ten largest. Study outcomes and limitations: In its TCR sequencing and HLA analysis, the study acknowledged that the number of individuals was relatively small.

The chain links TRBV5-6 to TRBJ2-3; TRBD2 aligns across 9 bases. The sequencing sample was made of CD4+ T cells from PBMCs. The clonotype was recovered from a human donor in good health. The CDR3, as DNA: TGTGCCAGCAGCTTGGCTAGGGGACTAGCCGCAGATACGCAGTATTTT. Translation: CASSLARGLAADTQYF.